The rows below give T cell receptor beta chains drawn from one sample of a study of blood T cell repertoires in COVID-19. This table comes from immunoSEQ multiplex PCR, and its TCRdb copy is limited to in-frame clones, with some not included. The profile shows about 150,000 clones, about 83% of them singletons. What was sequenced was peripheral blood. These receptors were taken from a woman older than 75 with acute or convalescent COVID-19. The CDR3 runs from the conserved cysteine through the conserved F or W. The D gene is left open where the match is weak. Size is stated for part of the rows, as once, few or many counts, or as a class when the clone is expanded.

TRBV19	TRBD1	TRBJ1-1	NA	CASSKGQGRGGTEAFF	TGTGCCAGTAGTAAGGGACAGGGGCGAGGAGGGACTGAAGCTTTCTTT
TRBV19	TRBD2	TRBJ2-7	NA	CASSPSGSSRYEQYF	TGTGCCAGTAGTCCTAGCGGGTCCAGCCGTTACGAGCAGTACTTC
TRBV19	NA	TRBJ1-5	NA	CASSIVRAGNQPQHF	TGTGCCAGTAGTATAGTAAGGGCAGGGAATCAGCCCCAGCATTTT
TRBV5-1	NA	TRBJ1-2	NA	CASSLLSTGFYGYTF	TGCGCCAGCAGCCTACTCTCGACAGGATTCTATGGCTACACCTTC
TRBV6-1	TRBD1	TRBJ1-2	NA	CASSDPLDRRLVGNYGYTF	TGTGCCAGCAGTGACCCTCTGGACAGGAGGCTTGTGGGGAACTATGGCTACACCTTC
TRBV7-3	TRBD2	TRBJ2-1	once	CASSPAGGNYNEQFF	TGTGCCAGCAGCCCGGCCGGGGGGAACTACAATGAGCAGTTCTTC
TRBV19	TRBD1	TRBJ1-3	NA	CASSEGQNSGNTIYF	TGTGCCAGTAGTGAGGGACAGAACTCTGGAAACACCATATATTTT
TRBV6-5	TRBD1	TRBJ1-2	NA	CASSYRDRGYGYTF	TGTGCCAGCAGTTACCGGGACAGGGGCTATGGCTACACCTTC
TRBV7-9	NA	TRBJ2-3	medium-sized	CASSPRGPDTQYF	TGTGCCAGCAGTCCCCGTGGCCCAGATACGCAGTATTTT
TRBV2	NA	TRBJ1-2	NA	CASSSEGDTHGYTF	TGTGCCAGCAGTTCTGAGGGGGACACCCATGGCTACACCTTC
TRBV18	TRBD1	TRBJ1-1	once	CASSPTGGKDTEAFF	TGTGCCAGCTCGCCAACAGGGGGCAAGGACACTGAAGCTTTCTTT
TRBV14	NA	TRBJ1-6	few	CASSQSLGGRNSPLHF	TGTGCCAGCAGCCAATCCCTGGGGGGTAGGAATTCACCCCTCCACTTT
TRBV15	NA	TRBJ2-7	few	CATSRRYRDLSSYEQYF	TGTGCCACCAGCAGGAGATATCGGGACTTAAGCTCCTACGAGCAGTACTTC
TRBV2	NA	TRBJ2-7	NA	CASSIPDRGLPPYEQYF	TGTGCCAGCAGTATTCCCGATAGGGGACTCCCACCCTACGAGCAGTACTTC
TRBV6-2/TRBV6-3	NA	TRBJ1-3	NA	CASSFTSGNTIYF	TGTGCCAGCAGTTTTACCAGTGGAAACACCATATATTTT
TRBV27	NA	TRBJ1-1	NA	CASSPRRDRSEAFF	TGTGCCAGCAGTCCCCGGAGGGACCGCAGTGAAGCTTTCTTT
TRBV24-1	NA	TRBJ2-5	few	CATSDLRAGGETQYF	TGTGCCACCAGTGATCTCCGGGCCGGCGGGGAGACCCAGTACTTC
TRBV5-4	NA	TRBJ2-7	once	CASSFVTSPHEQYF	TGTGCCAGCAGCTTCGTGACATCCCCCCACGAGCAGTACTTC
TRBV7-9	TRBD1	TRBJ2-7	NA	CASRGTGSYEQYF	TGTGCCAGCAGGGGGACAGGGTCCTACGAGCAGTACTTC
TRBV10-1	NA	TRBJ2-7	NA	CASTQAFAYEQYF	TGCGCCAGCACCCAGGCTTTCGCTTACGAGCAGTACTTC
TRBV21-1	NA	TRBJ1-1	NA	CAIPTGKYTEAFF	TGTGCCATCCCGACAGGGAAGTACACTGAAGCTTTCTTT
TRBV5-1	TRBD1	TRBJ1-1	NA	CASSPGQGSMNTEAFF	TGCGCCAGCAGCCCCGGACAGGGGAGTATGAACACTGAAGCTTTCTTT
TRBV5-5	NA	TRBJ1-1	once	CASSPNGVLNTEAFF	TGTGCCAGCAGCCCTAACGGGGTGTTGAACACTGAAGCTTTCTTT
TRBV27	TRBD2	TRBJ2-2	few	CASSPGAGVRTGELFF	TGTGCCAGCAGTCCGGGAGCGGGAGTAAGGACCGGGGAGCTGTTTTTT
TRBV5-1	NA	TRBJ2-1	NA	CASSLTGPINEQFF	TGCGCCAGCAGCTTGACAGGGCCGATTAATGAGCAGTTCTTC
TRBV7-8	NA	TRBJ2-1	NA	CASSTALRSYNEQFF	TGTGCCAGCAGTACAGCCCTTCGCTCCTACAATGAGCAGTTCTTC
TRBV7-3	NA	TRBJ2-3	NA	CASSLTGGEDTQYF	TGTGCCAGCAGCTTAACAGGGGGTGAAGATACGCAGTATTTT
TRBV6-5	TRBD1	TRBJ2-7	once	CASRGTGTHEQYF	TGTGCCAGCAGAGGGACAGGGACCCACGAGCAGTACTTC
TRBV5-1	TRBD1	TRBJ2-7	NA	CASAPRGHGAYEQYF	TGCGCCAGCGCCCCCAGGGGGCACGGCGCCTACGAGCAGTACTTC
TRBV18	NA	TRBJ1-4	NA	CASSPRGRGEKLFF	TGTGCCAGCTCACCACGAGGGAGAGGTGAAAAACTGTTTTTT
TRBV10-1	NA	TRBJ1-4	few	CASSERSGGRREKLFF	TGCGCCAGCAGTGAGAGATCCGGGGGGCGTCGAGAAAAACTGTTTTTT
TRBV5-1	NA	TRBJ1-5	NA	CASSLSGGGGQPQHF	TGCGCCAGCAGCTTAAGCGGGGGGGGTGGACAGCCCCAGCATTTT
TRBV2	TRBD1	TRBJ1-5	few	CASRDRVGQPQHF	TGTGCCAGCCGGGACAGGGTCGGTCAGCCCCAGCATTTT
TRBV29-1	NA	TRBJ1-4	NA	CSAKTQGEKLFF	TGCAGCGCTAAAACACAGGGTGAAAAACTGTTTTTT
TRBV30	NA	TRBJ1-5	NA	CAWSGAGLSNQPQHF	TGTGCCTGGAGTGGAGCGGGGCTGAGCAATCAGCCCCAGCATTTT
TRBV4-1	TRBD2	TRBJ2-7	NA	CASSQDRGVSSYEQYF	TGCGCCAGCAGCCAAGATCGGGGGGTAAGCTCCTACGAGCAGTACTTC
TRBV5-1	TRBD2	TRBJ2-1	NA	CASSLDSGTYNEQFF	TGCGCCAGCAGCTTGGATAGCGGGACCTACAATGAGCAGTTCTTC
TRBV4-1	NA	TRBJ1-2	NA	CASSRLEVGGNYGYTF	TGCGCCAGCAGCCGCCTGGAGGTAGGAGGTAACTATGGCTACACCTTC
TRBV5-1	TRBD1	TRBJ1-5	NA	CASSLTGGFGQPQHF	TGCGCCAGCAGCTTGACAGGGGGATTCGGGCAGCCCCAGCATTTT
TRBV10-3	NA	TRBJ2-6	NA	CATHRELIAGANVLTF	TGTGCCACCCACCGAGAGCTAATCGCTGGGGCCAACGTCCTGACTTTC
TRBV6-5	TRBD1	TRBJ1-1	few	CAAGGWNTEAFF	TGTGCAGCAGGGGGCTGGAACACTGAAGCTTTCTTT
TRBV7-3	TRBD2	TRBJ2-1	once	CASSFGLTSGSNEQFF	TGTGCCAGCAGCTTCGGGTTGACTAGCGGGAGTAATGAGCAGTTCTTC
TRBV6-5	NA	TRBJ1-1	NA	CASSPPGGEAEAFF	TGTGCCAGCAGCCCACCGGGTGGAGAGGCTGAAGCTTTCTTT
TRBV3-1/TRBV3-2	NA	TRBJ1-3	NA	CASSPSGGGNTIYF	TGTGCCAGCAGCCCCAGCGGGGGCGGAAACACCATATATTTT
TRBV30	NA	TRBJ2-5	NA	CAWSVRNRETQYF	TGTGCCTGGAGTGTGAGGAATCGGGAGACCCAGTACTTC
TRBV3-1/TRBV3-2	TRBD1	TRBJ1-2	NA	CASSQLDRVYGYTF	TGTGCCAGCAGCCAACTTGACAGGGTCTATGGCTACACCTTC
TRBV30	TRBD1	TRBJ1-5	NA	CAWSVQTWTGVQPQHF	TGTGCCTGGAGTGTACAGACCTGGACAGGGGTACAGCCCCAGCATTTT
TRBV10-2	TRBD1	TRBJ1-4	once	CASSKTGGGDPTNEKLFF	TGCGCCAGCAGCAAAACAGGGGGCGGCGATCCAACTAATGAAAAACTGTTTTTT
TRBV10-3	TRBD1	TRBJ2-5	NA	CAIRRDRTQETQYF	TGTGCCATCAGGCGGGACAGGACCCAAGAGACCCAGTACTTC
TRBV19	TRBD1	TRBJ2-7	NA	CASSIRTGGYEQYF	TGTGCCAGTAGTATACGGACAGGTGGCTACGAGCAGTACTTC
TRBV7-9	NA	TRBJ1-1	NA	CASSPSTGFMNTEAFF	TGTGCCAGCAGCCCGAGCACCGGGTTCATGAACACTGAAGCTTTCTTT
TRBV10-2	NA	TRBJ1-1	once	CASRTEVRSTEAFF	TGCGCCAGCAGGACGGAAGTAAGGAGCACTGAAGCTTTCTTT
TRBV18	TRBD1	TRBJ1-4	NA	CASSRGQGDEKMFF	TGTGCCAGCTCACGCGGACAGGGGGATGAAAAAATGTTTTTT
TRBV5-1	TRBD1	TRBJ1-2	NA	CASSLADRVKHGYTF	TGCGCCAGCAGCTTGGCCGACAGGGTTAAACATGGCTACACCTTC
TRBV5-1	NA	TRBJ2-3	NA	CASSEGDSTDTQYF	TGCGCCAGCAGCGAGGGGGATAGCACAGATACGCAGTATTTT
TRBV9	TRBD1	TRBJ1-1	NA	CASSVDLTGGFAEAFF	TGTGCCAGCAGCGTAGATCTGACAGGGGGCTTCGCTGAAGCTTTCTTT
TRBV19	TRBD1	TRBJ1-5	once	CASSKGDRGRGQPQHF	TGTGCCAGTTCAAAGGGAGACAGGGGGCGCGGACAGCCCCAGCATTTT
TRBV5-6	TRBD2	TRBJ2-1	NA	CASSLMGLAGGNSYNEQFF	TGTGCCAGCAGCTTAATGGGACTAGCGGGGGGCAACTCCTACAATGAGCAGTTCTTC
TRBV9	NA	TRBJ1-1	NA	CASSVEAGNTEAFF	TGTGCCAGCAGCGTAGAGGCAGGGAACACTGAAGCTTTCTTT